Presented here are 6 T cell receptor beta chains from one specimen sequenced in a study of blood T cells in healthy people across ages. Together with a sample-barcoded 5' primer, a J-beta primer mix was included in a second PCR lasting roughly 6 to 12 cycles. TCRdb reanalysed the 5' RACE reads using MiXCR and keeps one entry per CDR3 protein. The sample carries about 970,000 distinct CDR3 sequences, roughly 51% recorded once. Source material: blood. Receptors were obtained from a woman in her fifties or sixties in good health.

The rearrangement uses TRBV19 and TRBJ2-1; 8 nucleotides line up with TRBD2. CDR1 is LNHDA and CDR2 is SQIVND in the germline V gene (reference sequence). The J segment lost 8 bases and the V segment lost 8 bases, leaving 8 bases of the junction unmatched. The CDR3 runs 13 residues. CDR3 residues: CASSAGVLYEQFF. CDR3 coding DNA: TGTGCCAGTTCAGCGGGAGTTCTATATGAGCAGTTCTTC.

CDR3: CASSQVGPVGASYEQYF. As DNA, the CDR3 is TGTGCCAGCAGCCAAGTCGGTCCAGTTGGGGCCTCCTACGAGCAGTACTTC. The V call is TRBV14, the J call TRBJ2-7, with D perhaps TRBD1 (5 bases). This CDR3 has 17 residues. Germline loops: CDR1 SGHDN, CDR2 FVKESK. The V end lost 1 base, the J end lost 0 bases, and 16 bases lay between the germline ends.

V gene TRBV20-1 combines with J gene TRBJ2-7, with D tentatively TRBD2 (5 bases). This CDR3 is built from 13 residues. The V gene's germline CDR1 is DFQATT and CDR2 SNEGSKA (reference sequence). Trimming took 0 bases from V and 5 from J, leaving 11 bases between them. The CDR3 DNA sequence: TGCAGTGCTAGAGACGGGATTTTCCACGAGCAGTACTTC. Translating gives CSARDGIFHEQYF.

This rearrangement joins TRBV28 to TRBJ2-5; D is uncertain. The CDR3 totals 17 residues. Trimming took off 6 bases at V and 1 base at J, with 21 bases between the two ends. Looked up from germline, CDR1 is MDHEN and CDR2 is SYDVKM. In DNA form, the CDR3 reads TGTGCCAGCAGCCCCGACTCGGCGCGACTGTTCCAAGAGACCCAGTACTTC. As protein: CASSPDSARLFQETQYF.

This clonotype showed up just a few times. The chain couples TRBV24-1 to TRBJ2-1, with D uncertain. Germline loops: CDR1 KGHDR, CDR2 SFDVKD. Trimming stripped 0 bases from V and 7 bases from J, with 3 bases between. CDR3 size: 12 residues. Written as DNA, the CDR3 is TGTGCCACCAGTGATTTGGGAAATGAGCAGTTCTTC. Protein sequence: CATSDLGNEQFF.

The V and J genes are TRBV2 and TRBJ2-1; 7 bases are a match to TRBD1. Germline CDR1 and CDR2: SNHLY and FYNNEI. The CDR3 has 16 amino acids. The trim removed 8 bases at V and 4 bases at J, leaving 14 bases unmatched. The CDR3 region is CASGYTKGAGYNEQFF. The CDR3 DNA is TGTGCCAGCGGGTACACGAAGGGGGCGGGTTACAATGAGCAGTTCTTC.